This TCR beta chain derives from a study of identical twins. Study-wide results and caveats: Zero-insertion results could be subject to partial confounding by invariant MAIT and iNKT cells. Donors were not followed over many years; analysis was cross-sectional.

TCRdb re-called the 5' RACE reads through MiXCR, storing one row per CDR3 protein. The table has 450,000 or so distinct CDR3 sequences, approximately 15% seen once. Note on this clonotype: What it recognizes is unknown.

With V trimmed by 1 base and J by 5 bases, 7 bases remained unmatched. CDR1 is MGHDK and CDR2 is SYGVNS in the germline V gene. The CDR3 has 16 residues. This sample also appeared in a second study, on yellow fever vaccine responses in identical twins.

The sequence derives from a woman aged 18-29 years in good health. The genes are TRBV25-1 and TRBJ2-1; 8 nucleotides align to TRBD2. Sequencing was performed on CD4+ T cells sorted from blood. Here the CDR3 reads CASSESWTSSDNEQFF. CDR3 DNA: TGTGCCAGCAGTGAATCTTGGACTAGCTCGGACAATGAGCAGTTCTTC.